This entry lists 15 T cell receptor beta chains sequenced from one sample in a study of human T cells and chemical hapten exposure. The template was total RNA from unfractionated whole blood. Via MiXCR, TCRdb re-called the 5' RACE reads, giving one row per CDR3 protein. The sample lists 95,000 to 120,000 distinct CDR3 sequences; approximately 20% were seen once. The source is a human donor in good health.

This clonotype turned up a few times. The rearrangement uses TRBV29-1 and TRBJ1-2, with 8 bases matching TRBD1. The V and J ends lost 3 bases and 5 bases, in that order; junction bases with no gene match: 8. The CDR3 length is 14 residues. Germline CDR1 and CDR2: SQVTM and ANQGSEA. DNA of the CDR3: TGCAGCGTTGATTCCCGGACAGGGAGTTATGGCTACACCTTC. It is translated as CSVDSRTGSYGYTF.

This clonotype was seen only a few times. The chain is built from TRBV27 and TRBJ2-7; perhaps TRBD2 as D (6 bases). Between the trimmed V and J ends, which lost 3 bases and 1 base, there was a span of 16 bases. This CDR3 has 16 amino acids. Germline V CDR1 and CDR2: MNHEY, SMNVEV (reference sequence). The CDR3 DNA sequence: TGTGCCAGCAGTTTGGACTGGACGCGGGGTTCCTACGAGCAGTACTTC. It translates to CASSLDWTRGSYEQYF.

The rearrangement uses TRBV6-5 and TRBJ1-1; TRBD1 is a possible D gene (5 bases). The CDR3 runs 15 residues. Germline CDR1 MNHEY, CDR2 SVGAGI. V was clipped by 4 bases and J by 4 bases, with 16 bases between them. The CDR3 sequence: CASSLDGTKGTEAFF. The CDR3, as DNA: TGTGCCAGCAGTTTAGACGGGACTAAGGGCACTGAAGCTTTCTTT.

This clonotype was observed a handful of times. The rearrangement joins TRBV6-6 to TRBJ2-1; D is unclear. In germline, CDR1 is MNHNY, CDR2 SVGAGI (reference sequence). V lost 2 bases, J lost 4 bases, and 12 bases lay in between. CDR3 length: 15 residues. The chain's CDR3 is CASSYGGRNYNEQFF. DNA of the CDR3: TGTGCCAGCAGTTACGGTGGCAGGAATTACAATGAGCAGTTCTTC.

This clonotype occurred a few times. V and J are TRBV5-5 and TRBJ2-1; D gene unclear. Trimming took 1 base from V and 5 from J, leaving 7 bases between them. CDR1 and CDR2 from the germline V gene are SGHKS and YYEKEE (reference sequence). The CDR3 spans 13 residues. The CDR3 nucleotides read TGTGCCAGCAGCTTGAGCCCCAACAATGAGCAGTTCTTC. Translating gives CASSLSPNNEQFF.

This clonotype was detected a few times. J is TRBJ2-5 and V is TRBV9; 7 positions match TRBD1. With 0 bases clipped from V and 5 bases from J, the junction kept 4 bases outside the gene matches. The CDR3 extends over 14 amino acids. The germline CDR1 and CDR2 sequences are SGDLS and YYNGEE. The DNA for the CDR3 is TGTGCCAGCAGCGTAGGACAGGGTAGCGAGACCCAGTACTTC. It specifies CASSVGQGSETQYF.

This clonotype occurred once. V and J are TRBV14 and TRBJ2-1, with 10 bases fitting TRBD2. Looked up from germline, CDR1 is SGHDN and CDR2 is FVKESK. The CDR3 extends over 16 amino acids. The trim removed 2 bases at V and 4 bases at J, leaving 5 bases unmatched. CDR3 DNA: TGTGCCAGCAGCCAACGAACTAGCGGGATTTACAATGAGCAGTTCTTC. Translation gives CASSQRTSGIYNEQFF.

V gene TRBV27 combines with J gene TRBJ2-1; 10 bases are shared with TRBD2. Germline V gene data show CDR1 as MNHEY and CDR2 as SMNVEV (reference sequence). The junction had 13 bases not matched to a gene; V was cut back by 2 bases and J by 9 bases. The CDR3 is made up of 17 amino acids. The CDR3 DNA sequence: TGTGCCAGCAGTTTAACTATGGGGCTAGCGGGAGTGGGTGAGCAGTTCTTC. This codes for CASSLTMGLAGVGEQFF.

This clonotype showed up many times. The rearrangement links TRBV6-5 to TRBJ1-2, with D hard to call. CDR3 length: 12 residues. The V gene lost 4 bases and the J gene lost 4 bases, with 7 bases spanning the gap. Germline-derived CDR1 and CDR2 are MNHEY and SVGAGI. The CDR3, as DNA: TGTGCCAGCAGTTCCATCGGCTATGGCTACACCTTC. The encoded protein is CASSSIGYGYTF.

This clonotype was counted between two and nine times. V usage is TRBV2 and J usage is TRBJ1-1; D ambiguous. Deletions cut 7 bases from V and 0 bases from J, with 15 bases between. Germline assignment: CDR1 SNHLY and CDR2 FYNNEI. The CDR3 consists of 15 residues. The DNA of the CDR3 is TGTGCCAGCACTCAGAACGGCAACATGAACACTGAAGCTTTCTTT. It specifies CASTQNGNMNTEAFF.

This chain uses TRBV5-4 with TRBJ1-5; D remains ambiguous. V was pared by 0 bases and J by 5 bases, with 6 bases between. The CDR3 totals 13 residues. The germline V gene encodes CDR1 SGHNT and CDR2 YYREEE (reference sequence). As DNA, the CDR3 is TGTGCCAGCAGCTTGGAGGGCCATCAGCCCCAGCATTTT. Protein sequence: CASSLEGHQPQHF.

V usage is TRBV28 and J usage is TRBJ2-1; D may match TRBD1 or TRBD2 (5 bases each). CDR3 length equals 16 residues. Germline values: CDR1 MDHEN, CDR2 SYDVKM. V was shortened by 5 bases and J by 0 bases, with 14 bases between the two germline ends. This CDR3 reads CASSLPAGSSYNEQFF. DNA of the CDR3: TGTGCCAGCAGTCTCCCGGCAGGGAGCTCCTACAATGAGCAGTTCTTC.

There are a few counts of this clonotype. The genes are TRBV3-1 and TRBJ1-4; D unclear. This CDR3 region has 15 residues. The V end was cut by 0 bases, the J end by 7 bases, with 12 bases between. Germline V gene lookup returns CDR1 LGHDT and CDR2 YNNKEL (reference sequence). The CDR3 here is CASSQDLRGSEKLFF. The CDR3 coding sequence is TGTGCCAGCAGCCAAGATCTACGGGGTAGTGAAAAACTGTTTTTT.

J is TRBJ2-3 and V is TRBV11-2, with D perhaps matching TRBD2 (5 bases). CDR1 and CDR2 from the germline V gene are SGHAT and FQNNGV. The CDR3 is 16 amino acids. With 1 base removed from V and 0 bases from J, the gap between germline ends came to 11 bases. The CDR3 loop reads CASSLGVPGSTDTQYF. In nucleotides, the CDR3 is TGTGCCAGCAGCTTAGGTGTACCGGGAAGCACAGATACGCAGTATTTT.

This clonotype was seen a few times. The gene calls are TRBV20-1 and TRBJ1-5; D may be TRBD1 (6 bases). V lost 3 bases, J lost 1 base, and 13 bases lay in between. The germline gives CDR1 DFQATT, CDR2 SNEGSKA (reference sequence). The CDR3 loop spans 15 amino acids. Here the CDR3 DNA reads TGCAGTGCTAGGTGGACAGATTCCAGCAATCAGCCCCAGCATTTT. Protein sequence: CSARWTDSSNQPQHF.